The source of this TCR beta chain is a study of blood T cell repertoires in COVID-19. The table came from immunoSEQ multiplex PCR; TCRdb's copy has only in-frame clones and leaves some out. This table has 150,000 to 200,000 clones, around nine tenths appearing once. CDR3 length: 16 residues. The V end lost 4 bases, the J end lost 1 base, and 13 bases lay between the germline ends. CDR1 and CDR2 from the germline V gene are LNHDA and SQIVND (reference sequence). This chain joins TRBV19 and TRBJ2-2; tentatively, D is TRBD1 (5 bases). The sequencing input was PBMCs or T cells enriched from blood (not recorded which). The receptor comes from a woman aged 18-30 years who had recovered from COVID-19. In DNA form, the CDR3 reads TGTGCCAGTAGTAATCCACAGGCAGGGAACACCGGGGAGCTGTTTTTT. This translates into CASSNPQAGNTGELFF. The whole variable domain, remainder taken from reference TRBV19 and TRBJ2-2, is DGGITQSPKYLFRKEGQNVTLSCEQNLNHDAMYWYRQDPGQGLRLIYYSQIVNDFQKGDIAEGYSVSREKKESFPLTVTSAQKNPTAFYLCASSNPQAGNTGELFFGEGSRLTVL.